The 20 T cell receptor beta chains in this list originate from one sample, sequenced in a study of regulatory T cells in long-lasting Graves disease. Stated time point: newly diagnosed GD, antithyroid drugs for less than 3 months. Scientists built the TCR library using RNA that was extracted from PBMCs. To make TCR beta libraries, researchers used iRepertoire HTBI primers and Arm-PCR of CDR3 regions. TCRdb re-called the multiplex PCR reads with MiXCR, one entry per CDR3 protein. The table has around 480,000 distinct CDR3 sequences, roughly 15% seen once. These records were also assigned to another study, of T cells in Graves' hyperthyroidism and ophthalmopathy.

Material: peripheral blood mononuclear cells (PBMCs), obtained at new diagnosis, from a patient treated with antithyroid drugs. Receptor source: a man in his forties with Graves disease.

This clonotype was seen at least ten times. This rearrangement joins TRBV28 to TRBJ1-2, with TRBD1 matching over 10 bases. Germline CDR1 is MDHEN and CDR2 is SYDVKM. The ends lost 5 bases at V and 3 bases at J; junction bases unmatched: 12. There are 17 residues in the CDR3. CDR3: CASSPRTGGWTDYGYTF. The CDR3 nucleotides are TGTGCCAGCAGTCCCCGGACAGGGGGATGGACTGACTATGGCTACACCTTC.

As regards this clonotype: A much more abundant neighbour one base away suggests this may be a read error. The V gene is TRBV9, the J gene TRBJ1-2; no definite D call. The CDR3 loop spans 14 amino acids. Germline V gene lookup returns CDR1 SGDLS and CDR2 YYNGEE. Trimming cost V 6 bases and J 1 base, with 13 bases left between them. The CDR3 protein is CASTEDGDNYGYTF. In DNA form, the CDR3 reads TGTGCCAGCACCGAGGACGGGGATAACTATGGCTACACCTTC.

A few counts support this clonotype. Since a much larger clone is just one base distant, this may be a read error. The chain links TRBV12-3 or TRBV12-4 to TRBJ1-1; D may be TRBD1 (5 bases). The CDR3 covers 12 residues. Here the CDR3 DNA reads TGTGCCAGCACTCAACCCCCCGGGACTTGTCTCTTT. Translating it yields CASTQPPGTCLF.

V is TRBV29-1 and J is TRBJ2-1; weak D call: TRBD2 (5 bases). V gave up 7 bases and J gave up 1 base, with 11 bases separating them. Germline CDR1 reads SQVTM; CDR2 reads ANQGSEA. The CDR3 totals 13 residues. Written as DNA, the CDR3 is TGCAGCGGAACTAGGGCTTCCTACAATGAGCAGTTCTTC. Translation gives CSGTRASYNEQFF.

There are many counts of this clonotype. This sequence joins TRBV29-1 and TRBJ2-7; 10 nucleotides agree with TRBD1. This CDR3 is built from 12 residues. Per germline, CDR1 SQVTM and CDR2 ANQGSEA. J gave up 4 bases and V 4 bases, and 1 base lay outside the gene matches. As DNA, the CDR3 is TGCAGCGTTGGGGGACAGGGGTACGAGCAGTACTTC. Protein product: CSVGGQGYEQYF.

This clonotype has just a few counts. The CDR3 DNA reads as TGTGCCAGCAGCGGGGGTGGGGAGACAGGATGGGGCTACACCTTC. Encoded protein: CASSGGGETGWGYTF. The V and J genes are TRBV9 and TRBJ1-2; maybe TRBD1 (6 bases). V was shortened by 3 bases and J by 8 bases, with 20 bases between the two germline ends. The CDR3 spans 15 residues. Germline V gene lookup returns CDR1 SGDLS and CDR2 YYNGEE.

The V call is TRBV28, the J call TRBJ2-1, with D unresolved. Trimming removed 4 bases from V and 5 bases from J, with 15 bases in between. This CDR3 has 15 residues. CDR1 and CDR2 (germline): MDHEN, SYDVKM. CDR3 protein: CASSSIGENNNEQFF. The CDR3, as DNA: TGTGCCAGCAGTTCGATCGGAGAGAATAACAATGAGCAGTTCTTC.

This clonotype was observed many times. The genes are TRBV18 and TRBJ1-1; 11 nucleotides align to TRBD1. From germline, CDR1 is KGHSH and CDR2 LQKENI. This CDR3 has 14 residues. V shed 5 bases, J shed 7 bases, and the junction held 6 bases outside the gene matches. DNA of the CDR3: TGTGCCAGCTCAGAGGACAGGGGGCCTGGTGAAGCTTTCTTT. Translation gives CASSEDRGPGEAFF.

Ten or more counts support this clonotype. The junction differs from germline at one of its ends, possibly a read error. The CDR3 sequence is CASSSTHASGRQYF. CDR3 nucleotide sequence: TGTGCCAGCAGCTCGACTCATGCCTCAGGGCGGCAGTACTTC. The J gene is TRBJ2-7, the V gene TRBV5-1, with a weak D call TRBD1 (5 bases). Germline CDR1 reads SGHRS; CDR2 reads YFSETQ. CDR3 size: 14 residues.

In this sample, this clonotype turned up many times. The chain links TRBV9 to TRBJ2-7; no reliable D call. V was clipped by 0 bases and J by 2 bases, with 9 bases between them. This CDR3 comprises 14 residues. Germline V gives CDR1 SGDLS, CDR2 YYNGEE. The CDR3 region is CASSVGSTTYEQYF. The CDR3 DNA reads TGTGCCAGCAGCGTAGGATCCACCACCTACGAGCAGTACTTC.

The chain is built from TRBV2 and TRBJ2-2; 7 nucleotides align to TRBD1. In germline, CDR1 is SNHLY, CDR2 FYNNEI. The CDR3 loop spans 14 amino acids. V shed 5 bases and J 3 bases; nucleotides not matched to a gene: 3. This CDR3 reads CASSSGTDTGELFF. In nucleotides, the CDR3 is TGTGCCAGCAGTTCCGGGACAGACACCGGGGAGCTGTTTTTT. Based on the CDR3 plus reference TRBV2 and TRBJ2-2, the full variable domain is EPEVTQTPSHQVTQMGQEVILRCVPISNHLYFYWYRQILGQKVEFLVSFYNNEISEKSEIFDDQFSVERPDGSNFTLKIRSTKLEDSAMYFCASSSGTDTGELFFGEGSRLTVL.

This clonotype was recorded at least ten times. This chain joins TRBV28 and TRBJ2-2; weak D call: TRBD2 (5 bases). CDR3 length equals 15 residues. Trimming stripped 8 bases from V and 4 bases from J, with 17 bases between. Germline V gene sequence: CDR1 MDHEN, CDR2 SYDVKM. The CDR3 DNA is TGTGCCAGCTCCGCCCGGGGTTTCGGCACCGGGGAGCTGTTTTTT. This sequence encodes CASSARGFGTGELFF.

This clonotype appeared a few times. DNA of the CDR3: TGTGCCAGCAGCGGGCAGGACAGATCCACAGATACGCAGTATTTT. Translated: CASSGQDRSTDTQYF. The J gene is TRBJ2-3, the V gene TRBV9; tentative D call: TRBD1 (6 bases). The CDR3 has 15 residues. V was trimmed by 3 bases and J by 2 bases, leaving 13 bases between them. CDR1 is SGDLS, CDR2 YYNGEE, per germline.

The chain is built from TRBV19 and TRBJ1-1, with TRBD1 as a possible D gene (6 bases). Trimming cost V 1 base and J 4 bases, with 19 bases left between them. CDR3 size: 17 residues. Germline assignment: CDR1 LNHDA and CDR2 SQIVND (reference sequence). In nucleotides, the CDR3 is TGTGCCAGTAGTATAGGGGGGACAACGGGCGTCAGCACTGAAGCTTTCTTT. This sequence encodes CASSIGGTTGVSTEAFF.

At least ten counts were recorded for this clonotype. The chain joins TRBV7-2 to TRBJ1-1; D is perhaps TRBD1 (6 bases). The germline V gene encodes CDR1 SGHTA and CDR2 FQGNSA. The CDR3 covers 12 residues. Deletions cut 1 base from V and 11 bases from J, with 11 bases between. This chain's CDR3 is CASSLVGARAFF. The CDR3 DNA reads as TGTGCCAGCAGCTTAGTGGGGGCGAGGGCTTTCTTT.

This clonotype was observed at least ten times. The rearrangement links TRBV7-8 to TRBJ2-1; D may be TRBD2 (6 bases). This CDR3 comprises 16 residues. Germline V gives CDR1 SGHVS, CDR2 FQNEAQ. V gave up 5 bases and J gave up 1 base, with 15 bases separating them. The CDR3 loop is CASSPYSGASYNEQFF. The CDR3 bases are TGTGCCAGCAGCCCGTATAGCGGTGCTTCCTACAATGAGCAGTTCTTC.

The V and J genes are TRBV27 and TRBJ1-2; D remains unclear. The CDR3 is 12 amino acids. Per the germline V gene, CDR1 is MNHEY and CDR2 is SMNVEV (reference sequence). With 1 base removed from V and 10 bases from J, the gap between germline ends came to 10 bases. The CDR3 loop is CASSLWVTVYTF. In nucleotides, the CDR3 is TGTGCCAGCAGTTTATGGGTGACGGTCTACACCTTC.

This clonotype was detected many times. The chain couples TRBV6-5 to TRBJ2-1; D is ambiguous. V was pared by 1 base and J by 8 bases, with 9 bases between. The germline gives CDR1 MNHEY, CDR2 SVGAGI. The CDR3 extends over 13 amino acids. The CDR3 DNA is TGTGCCAGCAGTTACTTGCTTATCGATGAGCAGTTCTTC. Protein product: CASSYLLIDEQFF.

The CDR3 reads CASSFEGWRETQYF. CDR3 bases: TGTGCCAGCAGCTTCGAGGGATGGAGGGAGACCCAGTACTTC. The V gene is TRBV7-6, the J gene TRBJ2-5; possibly TRBD2 for D (5 bases). With 3 bases removed from V and 5 bases from J, the gap between germline ends came to 13 bases. The CDR3 extends over 14 amino acids. CDR1 and CDR2 from the germline V gene are SGHVS and FNYEAQ. Complete variable domain (other parts from reference TRBV7-6 and TRBJ2-5): GAGVSQSPRYKVTKRGQDVALRCDPISGHVSLYWYRQALGQGPEFLTYFNYEAQQDKSGLPNDRFSAERPEGSISTLTIQRTEQRDSAMYRCASSFEGWRETQYFGPGTRLLVL.

This chain's CDR3 is CASSRMSTGLGVPGANVLTF. The CDR3 DNA reads as TGTGCCAGCAGCCGGATGAGCACAGGGCTAGGTGTGCCTGGGGCCAACGTCCTGACTTTC. The J gene is TRBJ2-6, the V gene TRBV3-1; perhaps TRBD1 as D (6 bases). CDR1 LGHDT and CDR2 YNNKEL come from the germline V gene (reference sequence). CDR3 length: 20 residues. Trimming took 4 bases from V and 2 from J, leaving 24 bases between them.